The entry below describes one T cell receptor (beta chain). Its specificity is unknown. This sample was taken from a study of CD4 T cells in relation to SARS-CoV-2 and coronaviruses. On the study more broadly: TCR beta CDR3s were sequenced after approximately 9-day antigen culture of PBMCs.

General study points: About 65% of donors had memory CD4+ clonotypes crossrecognizing SARS-CoV-2 and common cold coronavirus spike.

Unexposed donor CD4+ T cells date from about 2010-2019, before the COVID-19 pandemic. After about ten days of culture, CD4+ T cells were isolated. Testing used SARS-CoV-2 S/N and four cold-coronavirus spikes on unexposed-donor CD4+ T cells, cells permitting. PBMCs were plated at roughly 2.1 million per well in IL-2-containing medium. Profiling relied on immunoSEQ multiplex PCR, and the TCRdb table lists in-frame clones only, not all of them. The table has approximately 26,000 clones, roughly 73% seen once. This TCR was sampled from a human donor in good health. Input material: CD4+ T cells from PBMCs, cultured in vitro.

The CDR3 sequence: CASSPQPSTDTQYF. The CDR3 DNA follows: TGCGCCAGCAGCCCCCAGCCGTCCACAGATACGCAGTATTTT. This chain joins TRBV4-1 and TRBJ2-3; unclear D gene. The CDR3 is made up of 14 amino acids. Germline CDR1 MGHRA, CDR2 YSYEKL. The V end was cut by 4 bases, the J end by 2 bases, with 10 bases between.